Sequencing of this TCR beta chain was carried out in a study of T cells expressing NK-cell markers. Study summary: TCR beta repertoires came from sorted CD3+CD56+NKG2C+, CD3+CD56+NKG2C- and CD3+CD56-NKG2C+ T cells. Eight donors were sequenced, seven testing HCMV-seropositive and one testing seronegative.

The CDR3 length is 16 residues. Per the germline V gene, CDR1 is SQVTM and CDR2 is ANQGSEA. UMIs were included in TCR beta cDNA generated by 5'RACE template switching. Reprocessing the 5' RACE reads, TCRdb reports a single entry for every CDR3 protein and omits DNA. The sample's table shows approximately 110,000 distinct CDR3 sequences. This clonotype was obtained from a woman aged 18 to 75 in good health. The specimen sequenced was blood T cells: a sorted CD56 or NKG2C T cell subset, CD4+ or CD8+ T cells, or bulk PBMC T cells (not recorded which). The chain uses TRBV29-1 and TRBJ1-1; lacking DNA, the TRBD1 call made by TCRdb goes unchecked. CDR3 amino acids: CSVLPRTGGARSEAFF.